This TCR beta chain was obtained from a study of blood T cell repertoires in COVID-19. In the study overall: Samples came from the United States, Italy and Spain, spanning acute and convalescent COVID-19. Sources were T cells, B-cell-depleted T cells, or PBMCs; the material itself was cDNA or gDNA.

Study processing details: Amplification of reference gene primers was used by the study to estimate nucleated cell counts. Repertoires were generated with immunoSEQ multiplex PCR, while TCRdb's copy carries only in-frame clones and drops some. That table gives V, J and clone size, and the DNA gave D and trimming. Among 95,000 to 150,000 clones listed, roughly 90% were seen once. This TCR was sampled from a man between 40 and 49 years old with acute or convalescent COVID-19. The sample consisted of peripheral blood.

CDR3 residues: CASSNGGNTGELFF. CDR3 sequence (DNA): TGTGCCAGCTCCAACGGGGGAAACACCGGGGAGCTGTTTTTT. The chain joins TRBV7-7 to TRBJ2-2, with a possible D match to TRBD2 (6 bases). Germline lookup yields CDR1 SSHAT and CDR2 FNYEAQ (reference sequence). The CDR3 is made up of 14 amino acids. Deletions cut 8 bases from V and 2 bases from J, with 12 bases between. Looking up the rest from reference TRBV7-7 and TRBJ2-2 gives the full variable domain: GAGVSQSPRYKVTKRGQDVTLRCDPISSHATLYWYQQALGQGPEFLTYFNYEAQPDKSGLPSDRFSAERPEGSISTLTIQRTEQRDSAMYRCASSNGGNTGELFFGEGSRLTVL.